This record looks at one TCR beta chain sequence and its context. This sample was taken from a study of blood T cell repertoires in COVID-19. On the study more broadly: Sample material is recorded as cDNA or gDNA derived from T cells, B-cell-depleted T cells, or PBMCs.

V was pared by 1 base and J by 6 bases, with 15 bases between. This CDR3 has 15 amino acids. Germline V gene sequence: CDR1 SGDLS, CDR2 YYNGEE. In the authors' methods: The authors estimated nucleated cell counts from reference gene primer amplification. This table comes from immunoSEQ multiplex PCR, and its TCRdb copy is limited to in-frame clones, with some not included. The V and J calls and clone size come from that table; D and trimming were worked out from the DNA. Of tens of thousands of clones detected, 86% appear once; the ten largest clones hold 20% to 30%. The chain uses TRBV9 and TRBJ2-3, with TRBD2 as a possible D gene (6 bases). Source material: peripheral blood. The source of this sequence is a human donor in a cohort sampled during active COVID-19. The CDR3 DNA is TGTGCCAGCAGCGTATTCGGAGCGGGCAGGGATACGCAGTATTTT. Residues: CASSVFGAGRDTQYF.